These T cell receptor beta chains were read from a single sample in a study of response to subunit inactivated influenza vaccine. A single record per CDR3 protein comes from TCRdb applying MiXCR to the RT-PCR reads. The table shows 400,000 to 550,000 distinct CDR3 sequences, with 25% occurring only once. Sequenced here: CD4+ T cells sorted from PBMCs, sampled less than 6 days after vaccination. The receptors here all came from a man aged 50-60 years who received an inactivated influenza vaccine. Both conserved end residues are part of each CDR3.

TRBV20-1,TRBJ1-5,CSARVGLVNQPQHF
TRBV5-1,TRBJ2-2,CASSFGAIWTVNTGELFF
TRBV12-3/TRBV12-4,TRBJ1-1,CASTGGVGHTEAFF
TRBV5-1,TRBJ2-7,CASSSLNRDYYTYEQYF
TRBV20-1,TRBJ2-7,CSARSVEGAYEQYF
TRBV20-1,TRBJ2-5,CSAKGGSGRIETQYF
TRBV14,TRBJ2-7,CASSQDPAGEIYEQYF
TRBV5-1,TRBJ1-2,CASSLDRLGGYTF
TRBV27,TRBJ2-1,CASSLGYGSYNEQFF
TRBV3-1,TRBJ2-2,CASSQDLSHAGGELFF
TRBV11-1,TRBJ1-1,CASTELGEAFF
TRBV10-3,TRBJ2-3,CAISEPESGQYF
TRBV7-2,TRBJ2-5,CASSSGQGVWGQETQYF
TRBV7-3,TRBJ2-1,CASSKGTVTYNEQFF
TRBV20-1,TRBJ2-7,CSAGRLAGGSEQYF
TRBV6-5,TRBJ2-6,CASSYSWGRGANVLTF
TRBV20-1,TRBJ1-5,CSARAGSGNQPQHF
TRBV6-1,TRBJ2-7,CATQIQGYEQYF
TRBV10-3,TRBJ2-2,CAITGQINTGELFF
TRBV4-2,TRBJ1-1,CASSQDWDRAMNTEAFF